A selection of T cell receptor beta chains follows, all from one sample in a study of neoadjuvant anti-PD-1 for oral cavity cancer. Assay used: immunoSEQ multiplex PCR; TCRdb lists only in-frame clones, some missing. Among 15,000 to 20,000 clones listed, less than 80% were seen once. Sample: PBMCs, taken before nivolumab (anti-PD-1) treatment. Receptors were obtained from a person aged 35-80 years with oral cavity squamous cell carcinoma. CDR3s include the opening cysteine and the closing phenylalanine or tryptophan. A D gene is named only where the DNA matches it firmly. Size is stated for part of the rows, as once, few or many counts, or as a class when the clone is expanded.

d_call: TRBD2; j_call: TRBJ2-3; clone_size: .; cdr3_length: 16; v_call: TRBV2; cdr3_nt: TGTGCCAGCAGTGAAAGGGGCGGGAGGGCCACAGATACGCAGTATTTT; cdr3_aa: CASSERGGRATDTQYF
d_call: TRBD2; j_call: TRBJ2-5; clone_size: few; cdr3_length: 14; v_call: TRBV19; cdr3_nt: TGTGCCAGTAGTACTAGCGGGAGTTCGGAGACCCAGTACTTC; cdr3_aa: CASSTSGSSETQYF
d_call: .; j_call: TRBJ1-2; clone_size: .; cdr3_length: 12; v_call: TRBV5-1; cdr3_nt: TGCGCCAGCAGCTTGAAGGGGGAGGGCTACACCTTC; cdr3_aa: CASSLKGEGYTF
d_call: TRBD1; j_call: TRBJ2-3; clone_size: .; cdr3_length: 17; v_call: TRBV5-5; cdr3_nt: TGTGCCAGCAGCTCTGGACAGGGCCAAATTTACGGGGATACGCAGTATTTT; cdr3_aa: CASSSGQGQIYGDTQYF
d_call: TRBD1; j_call: TRBJ1-5; clone_size: .; cdr3_length: 13; v_call: TRBV30; cdr3_nt: TGTGCCTGGAAGGGACAGGGTAATCAGCCCCAGCATTTT; cdr3_aa: CAWKGQGNQPQHF
d_call: TRBD1; j_call: TRBJ2-5; clone_size: once; cdr3_length: 14; v_call: TRBV19; cdr3_nt: TGTGCCAGTAGCCGACAGGGGGTGGGAGAGACCCAGTACTTC; cdr3_aa: CASSRQGVGETQYF
d_call: .; j_call: TRBJ2-7; clone_size: .; cdr3_length: 15; v_call: TRBV9; cdr3_nt: TGTGCCAGCAGCGTAGGAGGTAGCCGCTCCTACGAGCAGTACTTC; cdr3_aa: CASSVGGSRSYEQYF
d_call: .; j_call: TRBJ2-7; clone_size: .; cdr3_length: 13; v_call: TRBV11-3; cdr3_nt: TGTGCCAGCAGCTTAGTTTCCGGGAACGAGCAGTACTTC; cdr3_aa: CASSLVSGNEQYF
d_call: TRBD2; j_call: TRBJ2-3; clone_size: once; cdr3_length: 18; v_call: TRBV7-8; cdr3_nt: TGTGCCAGCAGCTTAACGGTTGGCGGGGGGAGACTCACAGATACGCAGTATTTT; cdr3_aa: CASSLTVGGGRLTDTQYF
d_call: TRBD1; j_call: TRBJ1-5; clone_size: .; cdr3_length: 14; v_call: TRBV28; cdr3_nt: TGTGCCTCCCACCAAGGGGGCAGTTTCAAGCCCCAGCATTTT; cdr3_aa: CASHQGGSFKPQHF
d_call: .; j_call: TRBJ1-3; clone_size: .; cdr3_length: 17; v_call: TRBV19; cdr3_nt: TGTGCCAGTAGTCCCTATTGGTGGGGAGCCTCTGGAAACACCATATATTTT; cdr3_aa: CASSPYWWGASGNTIYF
d_call: TRBD1; j_call: TRBJ1-2; clone_size: .; cdr3_length: 15; v_call: TRBV7-3; cdr3_nt: TGTGCCAGCAGCCCTGGGACAGGCGGAACTTATGGCTACACCTTC; cdr3_aa: CASSPGTGGTYGYTF
d_call: TRBD2; j_call: TRBJ2-2; clone_size: .; cdr3_length: 16; v_call: TRBV9; cdr3_nt: TGTGCCAGCAGCGTAGCACTAGCGGAACCCACCGGGGAGCTGTTTTTT; cdr3_aa: CASSVALAEPTGELFF
d_call: .; j_call: TRBJ2-7; clone_size: few; cdr3_length: 14; v_call: TRBV6-1; cdr3_nt: TGTGCCAGCAGTCTGAGGGGGGACGTCTACGAGCAGTACTTC; cdr3_aa: CASSLRGDVYEQYF
d_call: .; j_call: TRBJ2-3; clone_size: .; cdr3_length: 14; v_call: TRBV11-2; cdr3_nt: TGTGCCAGCAGCTCAGGGACCTTCACAGATACGCAGTATTTT; cdr3_aa: CASSSGTFTDTQYF
d_call: TRBD2; j_call: TRBJ2-2; clone_size: .; cdr3_length: 17; v_call: TRBV5-4; cdr3_nt: TGTGCCAGCAGCTTTTTAATCTTAGCGGGAGGAACCGGGGAGCTGTTTTTT; cdr3_aa: CASSFLILAGGTGELFF
d_call: TRBD1; j_call: TRBJ1-2; clone_size: .; cdr3_length: 13; v_call: TRBV19; cdr3_nt: TGTGCCAGTCGGGGACAGGGAATCGCTGGCTACACCTTC; cdr3_aa: CASRGQGIAGYTF
d_call: TRBD2; j_call: TRBJ2-1; clone_size: .; cdr3_length: 15; v_call: TRBV7-8; cdr3_nt: TGTGCCAGCACCATACGACTAGCGGGGTACAATGAGCAGTTCTTC; cdr3_aa: CASTIRLAGYNEQFF
d_call: .; j_call: TRBJ2-3; clone_size: .; cdr3_length: 14; v_call: TRBV19; cdr3_nt: TGTGCCAGTAGTATAGGGCGGAACACAGATACGCAGTATTTT; cdr3_aa: CASSIGRNTDTQYF
d_call: .; j_call: TRBJ2-3; clone_size: .; cdr3_length: 18; v_call: TRBV7-3; cdr3_nt: TGTGCCAGCAGCTTAGGTGTGCGAGGGCCGATTAGCACAGATACGCAGTATTTT; cdr3_aa: CASSLGVRGPISTDTQYF
d_call: .; j_call: TRBJ2-7; clone_size: .; cdr3_length: 15; v_call: TRBV6-1; cdr3_nt: TGTGCCAGCAGTAAAGGACATGGTAGCTCCTACGAGCAGTACTTC; cdr3_aa: CASSKGHGSSYEQYF
d_call: .; j_call: TRBJ1-1; clone_size: .; cdr3_length: 15; v_call: TRBV2; cdr3_nt: TGTGCCAGCAGGGGGAGTGGAAATCTTGTCGTTGAAGCTTTCTTT; cdr3_aa: CASRGSGNLVVEAFF
d_call: .; j_call: TRBJ2-6; clone_size: .; cdr3_length: 16; v_call: TRBV19; cdr3_nt: TGTGCCAGTAGTACAACAGGGATTGCTGGGGCCAACGTCCTGACTTTC; cdr3_aa: CASSTTGIAGANVLTF
d_call: .; j_call: TRBJ1-1; clone_size: .; cdr3_length: 17; v_call: TRBV7-9; cdr3_nt: TGTGCCAGCAGCTCGACCCTGGGTCCGCTCCTGAACACTGAAGCTTTCTTT; cdr3_aa: CASSSTLGPLLNTEAFF
d_call: .; j_call: TRBJ2-7; clone_size: .; cdr3_length: 14; v_call: TRBV27; cdr3_nt: TGTGCCAGCAGACAAGCCGGGACGAGTTACGAGCAGTACTTC; cdr3_aa: CASRQAGTSYEQYF
d_call: .; j_call: TRBJ2-2; clone_size: .; cdr3_length: 14; v_call: TRBV30; cdr3_nt: TGTGCCTGGACCTCGGGATTTGGGACCGGGGAGCTGTTTTTT; cdr3_aa: CAWTSGFGTGELFF
d_call: TRBD2; j_call: TRBJ2-2; clone_size: .; cdr3_length: 14; v_call: TRBV2; cdr3_nt: TGTGCCAGCAGTGAATGGGAGGGGCCCGGGGAGCTGTTTTTT; cdr3_aa: CASSEWEGPGELFF
d_call: .; j_call: TRBJ2-1; clone_size: few; cdr3_length: 14; v_call: TRBV10-1; cdr3_nt: TGCGCCAGCAGTGACCCTGGAGAAGCGAATGAGCAGTTCTTC; cdr3_aa: CASSDPGEANEQFF
d_call: .; j_call: TRBJ1-1; clone_size: .; cdr3_length: 13; v_call: TRBV5-5; cdr3_nt: TGTGCCAGCAGCGGAGGACTGGACACTGAAGCTTTCTTT; cdr3_aa: CASSGGLDTEAFF
d_call: .; j_call: TRBJ1-5; clone_size: .; cdr3_length: 15; v_call: TRBV10-3; cdr3_nt: TGTGCCATCAGTGAAAGGAAAGCAAGCAATCAGCCCCAGCATTTT; cdr3_aa: CAISERKASNQPQHF
d_call: TRBD1; j_call: TRBJ1-3; clone_size: .; cdr3_length: 13; v_call: TRBV29-1; cdr3_nt: TGCAGCGTTGAGGGACAGGCTGGAAACACCATATATTTT; cdr3_aa: CSVEGQAGNTIYF
d_call: .; j_call: TRBJ2-3; clone_size: .; cdr3_length: 11; v_call: TRBV20-1; cdr3_nt: TGCAGTGCTAGAGCAAGGGATACGCAGTATTTT; cdr3_aa: CSARARDTQYF
d_call: TRBD1; j_call: TRBJ1-3; clone_size: .; cdr3_length: 17; v_call: TRBV2; cdr3_nt: TGTGCCAGCAGTACGGGACAGCGGCCGATCTCTGGAAACACCATATATTTT; cdr3_aa: CASSTGQRPISGNTIYF
d_call: .; j_call: TRBJ2-7; clone_size: .; cdr3_length: 14; v_call: TRBV11-2; cdr3_nt: TGTGCCAGCAGCGAGAATCAGGGCCCCTACGAGCAGTACTTC; cdr3_aa: CASSENQGPYEQYF
d_call: .; j_call: TRBJ2-5; clone_size: .; cdr3_length: 15; v_call: TRBV7-9; cdr3_nt: TGTGCCAGCAGCGTAGGGCCTTGGGGGCAAGAGACCCAGTACTTC; cdr3_aa: CASSVGPWGQETQYF
d_call: .; j_call: TRBJ1-1; clone_size: .; cdr3_length: 12; v_call: TRBV27; cdr3_nt: TGTGCCAGCAGTGGACCGGGATTAGGGGCTTTCTTT; cdr3_aa: CASSGPGLGAFF
d_call: TRBD1; j_call: TRBJ1-1; clone_size: .; cdr3_length: 14; v_call: TRBV6-5; cdr3_nt: TGTGCCAGCAGACGACAGGGATTGAACACTGAAGCTTTCTTT; cdr3_aa: CASRRQGLNTEAFF
d_call: TRBD1; j_call: TRBJ1-2; clone_size: few; cdr3_length: 14; v_call: TRBV5-1; cdr3_nt: TGCGCCAGCAGCCCGGACAGGGGTTACGGTGGCTACACCTTC; cdr3_aa: CASSPDRGYGGYTF
d_call: .; j_call: TRBJ1-2; clone_size: .; cdr3_length: 13; v_call: TRBV11-2; cdr3_nt: TGTGCCAGCAGCTTAGAAGGGGCGAGTGGCTACACCTTC; cdr3_aa: CASSLEGASGYTF
d_call: .; j_call: TRBJ1-1; clone_size: .; cdr3_length: 12; v_call: TRBV6-1; cdr3_nt: TGTGCCAGCGGGAGGTGGAACACTGAAGCTTTCTTT; cdr3_aa: CASGRWNTEAFF
d_call: TRBD2; j_call: TRBJ2-7; clone_size: .; cdr3_length: 14; v_call: TRBV27; cdr3_nt: TGTGCCAGCAGTATACTTGGGACTAGCTACGAGCAGTACTTC; cdr3_aa: CASSILGTSYEQYF
d_call: .; j_call: TRBJ2-2; clone_size: .; cdr3_length: 13; v_call: TRBV29-1; cdr3_nt: TGCAGCGTTGAATGGCTCAACACCGGGGAGCTGTTTTTT; cdr3_aa: CSVEWLNTGELFF
d_call: .; j_call: TRBJ2-7; clone_size: few; cdr3_length: 13; v_call: TRBV25-1; cdr3_nt: TGTGCCAGCAGTGTTCCGGGGACGGACGAGCAGTACTTC; cdr3_aa: CASSVPGTDEQYF
d_call: .; j_call: TRBJ1-2; clone_size: few; cdr3_length: 13; v_call: TRBV18; cdr3_nt: TGTGCCAGCTCACCAGTAGGGGACTATGGCTACACCTTC; cdr3_aa: CASSPVGDYGYTF
d_call: TRBD2; j_call: TRBJ2-1; clone_size: few; cdr3_length: 15; v_call: TRBV27; cdr3_nt: TGTGCCAGCAGTCCCGGACTAGCGGGAGGGAAGGAGCAGTTCTTC; cdr3_aa: CASSPGLAGGKEQFF
d_call: .; j_call: TRBJ2-7; clone_size: .; cdr3_length: 15; v_call: TRBV5-1; cdr3_nt: TGCGCCAGCAGCTTGGGAGTTGGGGGCGCCTACGAGCAGTACTTC; cdr3_aa: CASSLGVGGAYEQYF
d_call: .; j_call: TRBJ1-4; clone_size: once; cdr3_length: 15; v_call: TRBV11-3; cdr3_nt: TGTGCCAGCAGCCGCGGGGGGGGTCCTAATGAAAAACTGTTTTTT; cdr3_aa: CASSRGGGPNEKLFF
d_call: .; j_call: TRBJ1-5; clone_size: .; cdr3_length: 13; v_call: TRBV6-1; cdr3_nt: TGTGCCAGTCAGGACCCTAGCAATCAGCCCCAGCATTTT; cdr3_aa: CASQDPSNQPQHF
d_call: .; j_call: TRBJ2-3; clone_size: .; cdr3_length: 15; v_call: TRBV15; cdr3_nt: TGTGCCACCAGCAGAGATTTAGCGCCGGCAGATACGCAGTATTTT; cdr3_aa: CATSRDLAPADTQYF
d_call: TRBD2; j_call: TRBJ2-4; clone_size: few; cdr3_length: 17; v_call: TRBV7-9; cdr3_nt: TGTGCCAGCAGCTCCAGGACTAGCGGGAGGCAAGGAAACATTCAGTACTTC; cdr3_aa: CASSSRTSGRQGNIQYF